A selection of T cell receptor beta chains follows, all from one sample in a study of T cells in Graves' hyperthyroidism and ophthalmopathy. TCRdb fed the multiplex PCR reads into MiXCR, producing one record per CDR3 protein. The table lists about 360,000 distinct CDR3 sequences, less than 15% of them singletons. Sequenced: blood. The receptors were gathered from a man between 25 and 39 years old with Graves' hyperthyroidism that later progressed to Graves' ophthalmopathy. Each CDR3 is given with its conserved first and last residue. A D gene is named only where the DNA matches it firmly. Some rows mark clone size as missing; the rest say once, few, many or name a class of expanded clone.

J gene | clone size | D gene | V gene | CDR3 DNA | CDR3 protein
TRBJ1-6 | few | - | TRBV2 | TGTGCCAGCAACATGGCTAATTCACCCCTCCACTTT | CASNMANSPLHF
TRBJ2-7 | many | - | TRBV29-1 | TGCAGCGTTGATTGGGGGTCCTACGAGCAGTACTTC | CSVDWGSYEQYF
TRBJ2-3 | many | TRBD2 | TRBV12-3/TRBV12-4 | TGTGCCAGCAGTTTGGGTAGCGGGGGGATAGATACGCAGTATTTT | CASSLGSGGIDTQYF
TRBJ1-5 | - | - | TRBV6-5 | TGTGCCAGCAGTTACCATAACCCCCTGACCACGGGGGACAATCAGCCCCAGCATTTT | CASSYHNPLTTGDNQPQHF
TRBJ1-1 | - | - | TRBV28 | TGTGCCAGCAGTTCTTTAGGGTTCGACACTGAAGCTTTCTTT | CASSSLGFDTEAFF
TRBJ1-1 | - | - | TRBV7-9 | TGTGCCAGCAGCTTTTCAAGGGGAGCTTTCTTT | CASSFSRGAFF
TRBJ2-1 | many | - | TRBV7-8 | TGTGCCAGCAGCTTAGACAGAGCTCTTCACAATGAGCAGTTCTTC | CASSLDRALHNEQFF
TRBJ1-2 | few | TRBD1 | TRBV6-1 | TGTGCCAGCAGTTCCGGACCTTATGCGGGACAGGGGGCTTGGGGCTACACCTTC | CASSSGPYAGQGAWGYTF
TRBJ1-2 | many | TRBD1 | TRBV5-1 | TGCGCCAGCAGCTTGGACAGGGGATATGGCTACACCTTC | CASSLDRGYGYTF
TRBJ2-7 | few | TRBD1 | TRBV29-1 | TGCAGCGTCCTCTGGACAGGAAGCTCCTACGAGCAGTACTTC | CSVLWTGSSYEQYF
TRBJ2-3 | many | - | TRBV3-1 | TGTGCCAGCAGCCACCCCTCCGAGGGCACAGATACGCAGTATTTT | CASSHPSEGTDTQYF
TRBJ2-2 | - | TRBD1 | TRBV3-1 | TGTGCCAGCAACGACAGGGTAGGAACCGGGGAGCTGTTTTTT | CASNDRVGTGELFF
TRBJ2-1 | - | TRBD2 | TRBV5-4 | TGTGCCAGCAGCCCCAAAGGACTAGCGGGGCCCTACAATGAGCAGTTCTTC | CASSPKGLAGPYNEQFF
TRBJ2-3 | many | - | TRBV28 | TGTGCCACCACGGGGAACCCCACAGATACGCAGTATTTT | CATTGNPTDTQYF
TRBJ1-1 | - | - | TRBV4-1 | TGCGCCAGCAGCCCAAAGCACAGGAGAAACACTGAAGCTTTCTTT | CASSPKHRRNTEAFF
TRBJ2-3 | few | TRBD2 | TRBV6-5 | TGTGCCAGCAGTTACGGGTCAGCGGGGGAGAACACAGATACGCAGTATTTT | CASSYGSAGENTDTQYF
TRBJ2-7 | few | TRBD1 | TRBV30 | TGTGCCTGGAGTCCCTGGGGGACAGAGTCCTACGAGCAGTACTTC | CAWSPWGTESYEQYF
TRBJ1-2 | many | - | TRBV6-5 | TGTGCCAGCAGTTACTCAGCTGACTATGGCTACACCTTC | CASSYSADYGYTF
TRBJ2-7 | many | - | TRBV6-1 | TGTGCCAGCAGTGAAGGGGTAGCGGGACAGGCCTACGAGCAGTACTTC | CASSEGVAGQAYEQYF
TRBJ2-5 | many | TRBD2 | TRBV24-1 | TGTGCCACCAGTGATTTACCCCCCGGACTAGCGGGGAGGGGGACCCAGTACTTC | CATSDLPPGLAGRGTQYF
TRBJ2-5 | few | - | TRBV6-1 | TGTGCCAGCAGTTCTTGGGAATACAGGGAGTACTTC | CASSSWEYREYF
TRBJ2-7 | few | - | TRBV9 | TGTGCCAGCAGCGTCGACGGGACACCCGCGTACGAGCAGTACTTC | CASSVDGTPAYEQYF
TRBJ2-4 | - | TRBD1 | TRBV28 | TGTGCCAGCAGCAACTACAGGGGGCGGGACATTCAGTACTTC | CASSNYRGRDIQYF
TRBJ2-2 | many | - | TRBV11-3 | TGTGCCAGCAGCTGGGGTCTCCGAAGGAGGAACACCGGGGAGCTGTTTTTT | CASSWGLRRRNTGELFF
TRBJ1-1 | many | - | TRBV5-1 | TGCGCCAGCAGCTTGGAAGGGGGGCAGGGCACTGAAGCTTTCTTT | CASSLEGGQGTEAFF
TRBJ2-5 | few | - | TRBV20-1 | TGCAGTGCTGGCCCTTCGGGGGAGACCCAGTACTTC | CSAGPSGETQYF
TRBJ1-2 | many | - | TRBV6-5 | TGTGCCAGCAGTTACTCGGCAGGGACCTATGGCTACACCTTC | CASSYSAGTYGYTF
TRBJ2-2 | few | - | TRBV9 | TGTGCCAGCAGTGGAGGGGACGGGGAGCTGTTTTTT | CASSGGDGELFF
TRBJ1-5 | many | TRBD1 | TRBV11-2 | TGTGCCAGCAGCTTATCGACAGGGCCGCGCAATCAGCCCCAGCATTTT | CASSLSTGPRNQPQHF
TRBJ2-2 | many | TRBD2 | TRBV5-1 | TGCGCCAGCAGCTCGAGTAGCGGGTACACCGGGGAGCTGTTTTTT | CASSSSSGYTGELFF
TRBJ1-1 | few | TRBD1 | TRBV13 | TGTGCCAGCACCGAGGGGGCGGACACTGAAGCTTTCTTT | CASTEGADTEAFF